The rows below give T cell receptor beta chains drawn from one sample of a study of blood T cell repertoires in COVID-19. Using immunoSEQ multiplex PCR, the repertoire was profiled, and TCRdb retains in-frame clones only, with some absent. The sample lists roughly 120,000 clones, around three quarters occurring once. The sample taken for sequencing was peripheral blood. The receptor set was obtained from a man in his 70s with acute or convalescent COVID-19. The CDR3 runs from the conserved cysteine through the conserved F or W. A D gene is named only where the DNA matches it firmly. Only some rows state a clone size, as once, few, many or a class for expanded clones.

>.|.|TRBV6-2/TRBV6-3|TRBJ2-3
CASSYSRGATDTQYF
TGTGCCAGCAGTTACAGCAGGGGGGCCACAGATACGCAGTATTTT
>.|once|TRBV3-1/TRBV3-2|TRBJ2-7
CASSQGAGSYEQYF
TGTGCCAGCAGCCAAGGGGCAGGGTCCTACGAGCAGTACTTC
>TRBD1|few|TRBV19|TRBJ1-2
CASSISLASGTDIYGYTF
TGTGCCAGTAGTATTTCCCTCGCCTCCGGGACAGACATCTATGGCTACACCTTC
>.|.|TRBV3-1/TRBV3-2|TRBJ2-7
CASRQGYEQYF
TGTGCCAGCAGACAGGGATACGAGCAGTACTTC
>TRBD1|.|TRBV9|TRBJ1-2
CASSVQGQGGYTF
TGTGCCAGCAGCGTCCAGGGACAGGGTGGCTACACCTTC
>.|.|TRBV9|TRBJ2-2
CASSITGTGELFF
TGTGCCAGCAGCATAACGGGTACCGGGGAGCTGTTTTTT
>.|.|TRBV9|TRBJ2-1
CASSVEGSHHNEQFF
TGTGCCAGCAGCGTAGAGGGGTCCCACCACAATGAGCAGTTCTTC
>.|.|TRBV19|TRBJ1-1
CASSIDAGLDGTEAFF
TGTGCCAGTAGTATAGATGCGGGGTTGGACGGCACTGAAGCTTTCTTT
>.|.|TRBV30|TRBJ2-2
CAWSSTSTGELFF
TGTGCCTGGTCCTCCACAAGCACCGGGGAGCTGTTTTTT
>.|few|TRBV7-9|TRBJ1-2
CASSFPRGFYGYTF
TGTGCCAGCAGCTTCCCACGGGGATTCTATGGCTACACCTTC
>.|.|TRBV27|TRBJ1-2
CASRIRGQANYGYTF
TGTGCCAGCAGAATCAGGGGCCAGGCTAACTATGGCTACACCTTC
>TRBD1|.|TRBV6-5|TRBJ1-4
CASSLGQGNEKLFF
TGTGCCAGCAGCCTGGGACAGGGAAACGAAAAACTGTTTTTT
>.|.|TRBV18|TRBJ2-7
CASSPNNYEQYF
TGTGCCAGCTCACCAAATAACTACGAGCAGTACTTC
>TRBD2|.|TRBV5-1|TRBJ2-7
CASSTGAGGPYEQYF
TGCGCCAGCAGCACTGGGGCGGGAGGGCCGTACGAGCAGTACTTC
>TRBD1|few|TRBV7-2|TRBJ1-2
CASSLGFLGTGNYGYTF
TGTGCCAGCAGCTTAGGGTTTCTAGGGACAGGCAACTATGGCTACACCTTC
>.|.|TRBV5-1|TRBJ2-7
CASNPGLNFYEQYF
TGCGCCAGCAACCCGGGACTCAACTTCTACGAGCAGTACTTC
>TRBD2|.|TRBV5-1|TRBJ2-5
CASSLALAGGRLEETQYF
TGCGCCAGCAGCTTGGCCCTAGCGGGAGGGCGTTTAGAAGAGACCCAGTACTTC
>TRBD2|.|TRBV20-1|TRBJ2-1
CSASGPSGPSSYNEQFF
TGCAGTGCTAGTGGGCCTAGCGGGCCGAGCTCCTACAATGAGCAGTTCTTC
>.|few|TRBV5-1|TRBJ2-5
CASSLQGDDETQYF
TGCGCCAGCAGCTTGCAAGGGGATGACGAGACCCAGTACTTC
>TRBD1|.|TRBV14|TRBJ1-6
CASSPRTGTAPLHF
TGTGCCAGCAGCCCTCGGACAGGGACGGCACCCCTCCACTTT
>TRBD1|.|TRBV3-1/TRBV3-2|TRBJ1-4
CASSHARDRGNEKLFF
TGTGCCAGCAGCCATGCCCGGGACAGGGGTAATGAAAAACTGTTTTTT
>.|.|TRBV19|TRBJ2-1
CASSIDLYSSYNEQFF
TGTGCCAGTAGTATAGATTTGTACAGTTCCTACAATGAGCAGTTCTTC
>.|few|TRBV6-6|TRBJ1-5
CASSYTGAENQPQHF
TGTGCCAGCAGCTATACAGGAGCCGAAAATCAGCCCCAGCATTTT
>TRBD2|.|TRBV11-2|TRBJ2-1
CASSQAGFSYNEQFF
TGTGCCAGCAGCCAAGCGGGGTTCTCCTACAATGAGCAGTTCTTC
>.|.|TRBV5-1|TRBJ2-1
CASSLSPGYNEQFF
TGCGCCAGCAGCCTTAGTCCCGGGTACAATGAGCAGTTCTTC
>TRBD1|.|TRBV6-1|TRBJ1-3
CASSEEQGVENTIYF
TGTGCCAGCAGTGAAGAACAGGGGGTGGAAAACACCATATATTTT
>.|.|TRBV7-8|TRBJ1-1
CASSLFTGGVTEAFF
TGTGCCAGCAGCTTATTTACAGGCGGGGTCACTGAAGCTTTCTTT
>TRBD2|.|TRBV6-4|TRBJ2-1
CASSDSGTSGRMKQFF
TGTGCCAGCAGTGACTCAGGGACTAGCGGGAGAATGAAGCAGTTCTTC
>.|.|TRBV5-1|TRBJ2-1
CASSLGPEQFF
TGCGCCAGCAGCTTGGGGCCTGAGCAGTTCTTC
>TRBD2|.|TRBV2|TRBJ2-5
CASSEPSGRGETQYF
TGTGCCAGCAGTGAACCTAGCGGGAGGGGGGAGACCCAGTACTTC
>TRBD1|.|TRBV15|TRBJ2-2
CATSPPDRVDTGELFF
TGTGCCACCAGCCCTCCCGACAGGGTAGACACCGGGGAGCTGTTTTTT
>TRBD1|few|TRBV18|TRBJ1-5
CASSGDRGFLPSNQPQHF
TGTGCCAGCTCAGGAGACAGGGGCTTTCTTCCAAGCAATCAGCCCCAGCATTTT
>TRBD2|.|TRBV18|TRBJ2-1
CASSRGASGVYNEQFF
TGTGCCAGCTCGCGAGGGGCTAGCGGGGTGTACAATGAGCAGTTCTTC
>TRBD2|once|TRBV7-3|TRBJ2-5
CASSLTPRGDQYF
TGTGCCAGCAGCTTAACTCCCCGGGGGGACCAGTACTTC
>TRBD1|.|TRBV19|TRBJ2-1
CASGDSYYNEQFF
TGTGCCAGCGGGGACAGCTACTACAATGAGCAGTTCTTC
>.|once|TRBV5-8|TRBJ2-5
CASSSRETQYF
TGTGCCAGCAGCTCTCGGGAGACCCAGTACTTC
>TRBD2|.|TRBV27|TRBJ2-3
CASSLLGLAGDTQYF
TGTGCCAGCAGTCTTCTGGGACTAGCGGGGGATACGCAGTATTTT
>.|.|TRBV28|TRBJ2-7
CASSLTSTGSYEQYF
TGTGCCAGCAGTTTAACGTCTACCGGCTCCTACGAGCAGTACTTC
>.|.|TRBV6-5|TRBJ1-5
CASRQDQPQHF
TGTGCCAGCAGGCAGGATCAGCCCCAGCATTTT
>.|.|TRBV24-1|TRBJ2-7
CATSDFGRGHEQYF
TGTGCCACCAGTGATTTCGGGCGGGGCCACGAGCAGTACTTC
>.|.|TRBV4-1|TRBJ1-1
CASSQDWSGRAFF
TGCGCCAGCAGCCAAGATTGGTCCGGGAGGGCTTTCTTT
>TRBD2|.|TRBV7-3|TRBJ2-3
CASGGSTDTQYF
TGTGCCAGCGGCGGGAGTACAGATACGCAGTATTTT
>TRBD1|.|TRBV5-1|TRBJ2-7
CASSLGQARTSYEQYF
TGCGCCAGCAGCTTAGGACAGGCCCGGACCTCCTACGAGCAGTACTTC
>TRBD1|.|TRBV5-4|TRBJ2-7
CASSSGGTGRHEQYF
TGTGCCAGCAGCTCCGGCGGGACAGGGCGACACGAGCAGTACTTC
>TRBD2|.|TRBV28|TRBJ2-3
CASNGGGRADTQYF
TGTGCCAGCAACGGCGGGGGGCGGGCAGATACGCAGTATTTT
>TRBD1|.|TRBV6-5|TRBJ1-6
CASRRDRDGSPLHF
TGTGCCAGCAGACGGGACAGGGATGGTTCACCCCTCCACTTT
>.|.|TRBV5-1|TRBJ2-2
CASSLAREVGELFF
TGCGCCAGCAGCTTGGCCAGGGAGGTCGGGGAGCTGTTTTTT
>TRBD2|.|TRBV5-1|TRBJ2-3
CASSLTSGRSDTQYF
TGCGCCAGCAGCCTGACTAGCGGGAGATCAGATACGCAGTATTTT
>.|.|TRBV3-1/TRBV3-2|TRBJ2-1
CASSQGGVNEQFF
TGTGCCAGCAGCCAAGGCGGCGTCAATGAGCAGTTCTTC
>.|.|TRBV30|TRBJ2-1
CAWSVRAYNEQFF
TGTGCCTGGAGTGTACGGGCCTACAATGAGCAGTTCTTC
>.|few|TRBV5-1|TRBJ2-3
CASSFLADTDTQYF
TGCGCCAGCAGCTTCCTGGCAGACACAGATACGCAGTATTTT
>.|.|TRBV7-6|TRBJ2-2
CASSPNRGGSTGELFF
TGTGCCAGCAGCCCGAACAGGGGGGGGAGCACCGGGGAGCTGTTTTTT